These T cell receptor beta chains were read from a single sample in a study of control samples from healthy donors and cancer patients. Libraries were prepared by immunoSEQ multiplex PCR; TCRdb keeps only in-frame clonotypes and omits some of them. This table has approximately 150,000 clones, 92% appearing once. Specimen: blood. These receptors were obtained from a woman in her twenties or thirties in good health. Both conserved end residues are part of each CDR3. Each record gives: V gene, D gene, clone size, J gene, CDR3 protein, CDR3 DNA. D genes are given only for firm matches. Size values are once, few and many counts, or a class for expanded clones, and some rows have none.

TRBV21-1	-	-	TRBJ1-2	CASSQGVHGYTF	TGTGCCAGCAGTCAGGGAGTACATGGCTACACCTTC
TRBV5-6	TRBD2	-	TRBJ2-1	CASSQSSGRWNEQFF	TGTGCCAGCAGCCAGTCTAGCGGGAGGTGGAATGAGCAGTTCTTC
TRBV11-3	-	-	TRBJ2-2	CASSLSVARSGGTGELFF	TGTGCCAGCAGCTTGTCCGTCGCGCGGTCAGGGGGGACCGGGGAGCTGTTTTTT
TRBV7-8	TRBD2	-	TRBJ2-7	CASSLGRMGEGSSYEQYF	TGTGCCAGCAGCTTAGGGAGGATGGGGGAGGGGAGCTCCTACGAGCAGTACTTC
TRBV24-1	TRBD2	-	TRBJ2-3	CATSATGLADSTDTQYF	TGTGCCACCAGTGCCACTGGACTAGCGGACAGCACAGATACGCAGTATTTT
TRBV7-9	-	-	TRBJ2-2	CASSPQANTGELFF	TGTGCCAGCAGCCCCCAGGCGAACACCGGGGAGTTGTTTTTT
TRBV18	-	-	TRBJ1-6	CASSPQGHNSPLHF	TGTGCCAGCTCACCACAGGGTCATAATTCACCCCTCCACTTT
TRBV11-3	-	-	TRBJ2-7	CASSFGPSYEQYF	TGTGCCAGCAGCTTTGGGCCCTCCTACGAGCAGTACTTC
TRBV7-9	-	-	TRBJ2-3	CASSLDNGRVDTQYF	TGTGCCAGCAGCTTAGATAACGGCAGGGTGGATACGCAGTATTTT
TRBV5-6	TRBD1	-	TRBJ1-4	CASSTGGLGGLNEKLFF	TGTGCCAGCAGCACAGGGGGACTTGGAGGGCTTAATGAAAAACTGTTTTTT
TRBV3-1/TRBV3-2	-	-	TRBJ2-7	CASSPETIEPFYEQYF	TGTGCCAGCAGCCCAGAGACTATCGAACCCTTCTACGAGCAGTACTTC
TRBV4-2	-	-	TRBJ2-2	CASSQDTTDTGELFF	TGTGCCAGCAGCCAAGATACGACGGACACCGGGGAGCTGTTTTTT
TRBV3-1/TRBV3-2	TRBD2	many	TRBJ2-7	CASSQDRASGKSYEQYF	TGTGCCAGCAGCCAAGATAGGGCTAGCGGAAAGTCCTACGAGCAGTACTTC
TRBV29-1	-	-	TRBJ2-6	CSVVDMNSGANVLTF	TGCAGCGTTGTAGACATGAACTCTGGGGCCAACGTCCTGACTTTC
TRBV5-6	TRBD1	-	TRBJ2-7	CASSRAGTAAYEQYF	TGTGCCAGCAGTCGAGCCGGGACAGCCGCCTACGAGCAGTACTTC
TRBV2	-	-	TRBJ1-1	CASRARLGTEAFF	TGTGCCAGCCGAGCTAGGTTGGGGACTGAAGCTTTCTTT
TRBV19	TRBD1	once	TRBJ2-5	CASTEVPGQQETQYF	TGTGCCAGTACCGAAGTACCGGGACAGCAAGAGACCCAGTACTTC
TRBV28	-	once	TRBJ2-7	CASSSTVLYEQYF	TGTGCCAGCAGTTCGACAGTCTTGTACGAGCAGTACTTC
TRBV14	-	-	TRBJ1-5	CASSQAGRNQPQHF	TGTGCCAGCAGCCAAGCGGGTCGCAATCAGCCCCAGCATTTT
TRBV6-5	-	-	TRBJ1-1	CASMSGFEAFF	TGTGCCAGCATGAGTGGCTTTGAAGCTTTCTTT
TRBV5-5	-	few	TRBJ2-1	CASSLGTTSSYNEQFF	TGTGCCAGCAGCTTGGGGACCACCAGCTCCTACAATGAGCAGTTCTTC
TRBV9	TRBD1	-	TRBJ1-1	CASSVDRGRTEAFF	TGTGCCAGCAGCGTAGATAGGGGGCGGACTGAAGCTTTCTTT
TRBV5-1	-	-	TRBJ1-3	CASSGTSGNTIYF	TGCGCCAGCAGCGGGACTAGTGGAAACACCATATATTTT
TRBV27	TRBD2	few	TRBJ2-7	CASSLRESYEQYF	TGTGCCAGCAGTTTGCGGGAGAGCTACGAGCAGTACTTC
TRBV2	-	once	TRBJ2-7	CASSEVELATYEQYF	TGTGCCAGCAGTGAAGTAGAGCTAGCTACCTACGAGCAGTACTTC
TRBV9	TRBD2	-	TRBJ2-3	CASSVPGLAGSRDTQYF	TGTGCCAGCAGCGTGCCGGGACTAGCGGGATCAAGAGATACGCAGTATTTT
TRBV24-1	TRBD1	-	TRBJ1-5	CATWTGRDSNQPQHF	TGTGCCACTTGGACAGGGAGGGATAGCAATCAGCCCCAGCATTTT
TRBV15	-	-	TRBJ2-7	CATSTGQPAYEQYF	TGTGCCACCAGCACCGGACAGCCCGCCTACGAGCAGTACTTC
TRBV6-1	-	-	TRBJ2-5	CASSESKTQGPWETQYF	TGTGCCAGCAGTGAATCTAAGACGCAGGGGCCGTGGGAGACCCAGTACTTC
TRBV5-1	TRBD2	-	TRBJ2-3	CASSPGTSELTDTDTQYF	TGCGCCAGCAGCCCCGGGACTAGCGAACTGACGGACACAGATACGCAGTATTTT
TRBV19	-	-	TRBJ1-1	CASRSGIPGRTEAFF	TGTGCCAGTAGATCGGGGATACCGGGTCGCACTGAAGCTTTCTTT
TRBV3-1/TRBV3-2	TRBD2	-	TRBJ2-1	CASSYAAGPLNEQFF	TGTGCCAGCAGCTATGCAGCGGGGCCCCTCAATGAGCAGTTCTTC
TRBV5-1	-	-	TRBJ2-7	CASSLRGPGYEQYF	TGCGCCAGCAGCCTCAGGGGACCGGGCTACGAGCAGTACTTC
TRBV29-1	TRBD1	-	TRBJ2-7	CSVVGQGAREQYF	TGCAGCGTTGTAGGACAGGGGGCGAGAGAGCAGTACTTC
TRBV12-5	-	-	TRBJ1-2	CASGPPGYTF	TGTGCTAGTGGACCCCCTGGCTACACCTTC
TRBV28	-	-	TRBJ2-2	CASSSGRVTGELFF	TGTGCCAGCAGTAGCGGTCGGGTAACCGGGGAGCTGTTTTTT
TRBV19	-	once	TRBJ2-2	CASSIGPGSTGELFF	TGTGCCAGTAGTATAGGGCCAGGGTCCACCGGGGAGCTGTTTTTT
TRBV6-4	-	-	TRBJ2-3	CASSDFAGSTDTQYF	TGTGCCAGCAGTGATTTTGCGGGGAGCACAGATACGCAGTATTTT
TRBV7-9	TRBD2	once	TRBJ2-3	CASSPPSGLNTDTQYF	TGTGCCAGCAGCCCCCCTAGCGGCCTAAACACAGATACGCAGTATTTT
TRBV7-8	TRBD1	-	TRBJ1-2	CASLSGTAIYGYTF	TGTGCCAGCCTTTCAGGGACAGCGATCTATGGCTACACCTTC
TRBV13	TRBD2	-	TRBJ2-3	CASNFSPGGSDTQYF	TGTGCCAGCAACTTTAGTCCGGGAGGCTCAGATACGCAGTATTTT
TRBV27	-	-	TRBJ2-5	CATLGTLGGQETQYF	TGTGCCACCCTAGGGACCCTCGGAGGGCAAGAGACCCAGTACTTC